The T cell receptor (beta chain) described here comes from a study of cytomegalovirus exposure and HLA in healthy donors. As for this clone: The sample carries other DNA sequences with the same CDR3.

Germline lookup yields CDR1 SEHNR and CDR2 FQNEAQ (reference sequence). CDR3 length equals 15 residues. The ends lost 2 bases at V and 5 bases at J; junction bases unmatched: 3. The PCR employed 60 Vbeta primers together with 13 Jbeta primers. Assay used: immunoSEQ multiplex PCR; TCRdb lists only in-frame clones, some missing. The repertoire holds over 150,000 clones, with approximately 79% as singletons. This sequence originates from a man aged 60-69 years in good health and CMV-seronegative. The V and J genes are TRBV7-9 and TRBJ2-5; 12 bases agree with TRBD2. Sequencing was performed on PBMCs. CDR3 coding DNA: TGTGCCAGCAGCTTATCACTAGCGGGAGGTGAGACCCAGTACTTC. Amino acids: CASSLSLAGGETQYF.